This TCR beta chain comes out of a study of CD8 T cells in Susac syndrome. With random hexamers, reverse transcription was performed on about 0.5 to 1 ug of RNA. TCR beta CDR3 was amplified by immunoSEQ covering 54 Vbeta and 13 Jbeta. TCRdb re-derived calls from the immunoSEQ multiplex PCR reads in MiXCR, one entry per CDR3 protein. This repertoire shows fewer than 250,000 distinct CDR3 sequences, under 95% found once; its top ten account for 0.1%. Per germline, CDR1 MGHRA and CDR2 YSYEKL. The CDR3 contains 12 residues. Trimming pared 2 bases from V and 8 bases from J, leaving 9 bases between. The chain has TRBV4-1 and TRBJ1-2; D uncertain. This clonotype was sampled from a human donor in good health. The sample was CD4+ T cells from PBMCs. The CDR3 nucleotides read TGCGCCAGCAGCCAACGATCTGAGGGCTACACCTTC. It translates to CASSQRSEGYTF.